Below, one TCR beta chain is given with its context. This CDR3 contains 16 residues. The V gene end was trimmed by 4 bases and the J gene end by 3 bases; junction bases not matched to a gene: 9. Germline values: CDR1 SGHDT, CDR2 YYEEEE. This sample is part of a study of T cell changes during pregnancy in multiple sclerosis. TCRdb's table, derived via immunoSEQ multiplex PCR, lists solely in-frame clones and lacks some. This table has tens of thousands of clones, around 90% appearing once. Sequencing used CD4+ T cells from peripheral blood mononuclear cells, obtained in the third trimester of pregnancy. The source of this sequence is a female donor with multiple sclerosis, enrolled in a pregnancy study. This chain links TRBV5-6 with TRBJ1-1; the match to TRBD1 covers 10 bases. The CDR3 bases are TGTGCCAGCAGCACCCCCGGGACAGGGGAGGACACTGAAGCTTTCTTT. This codes for CASSTPGTGEDTEAFF.